This T cell receptor beta chain was sequenced for a study of response to subunit inactivated influenza vaccine (dated by TCRdb to the late 2010s). Looking at the study overall: Deep quantitative T cell receptor repertoire profiling was used in the study to track responses to a trivalent subunit inactivated influenza vaccine. Broad study findings and their caveats: It was suggested by the authors that each seasonal influenza vaccination may recruit only a limited number of new T cells.

Libraries were built with RT-PCR. The sample was run on an Illumina HiSeq 2500. TCRdb redid the processing of the public reads, applying fastp at Q25 and MiXCR, and retained in-frame beta chains. Every entry covers one CDR3 protein and lists the most common genes and DNA from its rows. For this sample there are hundreds of thousands of distinct CDR3 sequences; 20% to 25% appear just once. The top ten clones comprise 10% of the sample. V loses 6 bases, J loses 4 bases, and the germline ends lie 16 bases apart. CDR3 length: 16 amino acids, cysteine to phenylalanine. Of all the DNA, just the CDR3 is kept, 48 bases in frame from base 1. As encoded in the germline V gene, CDR1 is MNHNS while CDR2 is SASEGT. For this clonotype: The antigen it recognizes is unknown. No quality values exist for individual bases; no much larger clone is one base distant.

The sequence came from a man between 50 and 75 years old who received an inactivated influenza vaccine. Donor details come from another sample of the same person, matched by shared clones. The chain is assembled from TRBV6-1 and TRBJ1-6, with TRBD1 perhaps the D gene, on 6 matching bases. This sample comprised PBMCs from blood, obtained about 20 months after vaccination. The DNA reads TGTGCCAGCAGCCAGGGACGGGGGCTGTATAATTCACCCCTCCACTTT. Translated, it reads CASSQGRGLYNSPLHF.